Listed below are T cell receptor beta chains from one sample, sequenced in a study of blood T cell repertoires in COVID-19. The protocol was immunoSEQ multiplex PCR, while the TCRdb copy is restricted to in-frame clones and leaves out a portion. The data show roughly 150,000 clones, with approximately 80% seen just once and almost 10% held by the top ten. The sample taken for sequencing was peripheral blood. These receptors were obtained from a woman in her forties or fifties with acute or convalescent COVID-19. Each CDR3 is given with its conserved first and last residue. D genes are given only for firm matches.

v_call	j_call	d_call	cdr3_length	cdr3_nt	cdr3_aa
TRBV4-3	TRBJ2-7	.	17	TGCGCCAGCAGCCAAGACGTCCGCCAGGGGTTTTTTTACGAGCAGTACTTC	CASSQDVRQGFFYEQYF
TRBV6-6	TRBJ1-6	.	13	TGTGCCAGCACAGTAAAGCAGGGTTCACCCCTCCACTTT	CASTVKQGSPLHF
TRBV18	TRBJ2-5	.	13	TGTGCCAGCTCACGACTATTTAAAGAGACCCAGTACTTC	CASSRLFKETQYF
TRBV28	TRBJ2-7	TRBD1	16	TGTGCCAGCAGTCTAACCCCGAGGACAGGGAAAATCGAGCAGTACTTC	CASSLTPRTGKIEQYF
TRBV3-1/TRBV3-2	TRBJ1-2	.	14	TGTGCCAGCAGCCAAGAAGTCAGGGAAGATGGCTACACCTTC	CASSQEVREDGYTF
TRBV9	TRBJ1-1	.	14	TGTGCCAGCAGCGCCACACCCATGAACACTGAAGCTTTCTTT	CASSATPMNTEAFF
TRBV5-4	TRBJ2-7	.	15	TGTGCCAGCAGCTTGGGGCATCAAGCGGGCTACGAGCAGTACTTC	CASSLGHQAGYEQYF
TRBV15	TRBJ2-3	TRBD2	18	TGTGCCACCAGCAGAGATGGACTAGCGCAAACTAGCACAGATACGCAGTATTTT	CATSRDGLAQTSTDTQYF
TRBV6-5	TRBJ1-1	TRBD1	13	TGTGCCAGCAGACTAGACAGGGCCTGGGAAGCTTTCTTT	CASRLDRAWEAFF
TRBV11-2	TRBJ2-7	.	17	TGTGCCAGCAGCTTCGACGGCCAAAGCTGGGCCGGATACGAGCAGTACTTC	CASSFDGQSWAGYEQYF
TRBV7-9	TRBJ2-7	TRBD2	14	TGTGCCAGCAGCTCAACAGGCGGGGGGGCAGGGAAAGGCTTC	CASSSTGGGAGKGF
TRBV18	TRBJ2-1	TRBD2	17	TGTGCCAGCTCACCCTTCGGGACTAGCGGGTACTACAATGAGCAGTTCTTC	CASSPFGTSGYYNEQFF
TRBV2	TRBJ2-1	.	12	TGTGCCAGCAGTGAAGCTTCAGATGAGCAGTTCTTC	CASSEASDEQFF
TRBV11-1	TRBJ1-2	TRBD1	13	TGTGCCAGCAGCCCGACAGGGGACTATGGCTACACCTTC	CASSPTGDYGYTF
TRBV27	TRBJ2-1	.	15	TGTGCCAGCAGTTTCCGGGGGGCCGCCTACAATGAGCAGTTCTTC	CASSFRGAAYNEQFF
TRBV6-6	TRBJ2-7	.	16	TGTGCCAGCAGACGCCCCCAGACAGGTTGGTCCTACGAGCAGTACTTC	CASRRPQTGWSYEQYF
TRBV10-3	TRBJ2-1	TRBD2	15	TGTGCCATCAGTGAAGGGACTAGCGGGGGCCTTGAGCAGTTCTTC	CAISEGTSGGLEQFF